This T cell receptor (beta chain) was retrieved from a study of T cell changes during pregnancy in multiple sclerosis. This CDR3 is built from 15 residues. Trimming stripped 4 bases from V and 1 base from J, with 11 bases between. Germline-derived CDR1 and CDR2 are MDHEN and SYDVKM. Here immunoSEQ multiplex PCR was the method, and the copy in TCRdb shows in-frame clones only, minus some. This table holds some 44,000 clones, 90% found once. The chain has TRBV28 and TRBJ2-4; a weak D match, TRBD2 (5 bases). The TCR comes from a female donor with multiple sclerosis, enrolled in a pregnancy study. The sample in question was CD4+ T cells from peripheral blood mononuclear cells, obtained before pregnancy. CDR3 sequence: CASSSRRLAKNIQYF. The DNA for the CDR3 is TGTGCCAGCAGTTCCAGGAGGCTGGCCAAAAACATTCAGTACTTC.